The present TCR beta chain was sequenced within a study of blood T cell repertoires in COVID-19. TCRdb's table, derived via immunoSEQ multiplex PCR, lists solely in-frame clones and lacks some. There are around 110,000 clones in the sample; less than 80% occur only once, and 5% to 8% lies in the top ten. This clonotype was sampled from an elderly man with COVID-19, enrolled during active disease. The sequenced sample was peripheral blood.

As DNA, the CDR3 is TGTGCCTGGGGGACAGGCGCAACTGAAGCTTTCTTT. Translated: CAWGTGATEAFF. The chain has TRBV30 and TRBJ1-1, with 8 bases identical to TRBD1. The V gene's germline CDR1 is GTSNPN and CDR2 SVGIG (reference sequence). CDR3 size: 12 residues. The V gene end was trimmed by 5 bases and the J gene end by 5 bases; junction bases not matched to a gene: 4. The full variable domain, with the rest looked up from reference TRBV30 and TRBJ1-1, is SQTIHQWPATLVQPVGSPLSLECTVEGTSNPNLYWYRQAAGRGLQLLFYSVGIGQISSEVPQNLSASRPQDRQFILSSKKLLLSDSGFYLCAWGTGATEAFFGQGTRLTVV.